Each of the 25 T cell receptor beta chains below was sequenced from the same sample in a study of OX40 agonist ivuxolimab in advanced cancers. The library was generated by the immunoSEQ multiplex PCR assay. Not all clones reach the TCRdb copy of this immuneACCESS table, which keeps in-frame sequences only. Checked studies attribute under half of the gap to unresolved V genes and leave the rest unexplained. Within this sample are about 100,000 clones, with less than 95% of them counted one time only. The ten biggest clones cover roughly 0.66% of the sample. Here the sequenced sample was CD4+ or CD8+ T cells sorted from blood, taken in a trial of the OX40 agonist ivuxolimab. The receptors derive from an adult with an advanced solid tumor such as melanoma, head and neck, liver or kidney cancer.

The genes are TRBV27 and TRBJ2-7; 11 nucleotides align to TRBD2. CDR1 MNHEY and CDR2 SMNVEV come from the germline V gene (reference sequence). Unmatched junction bases numbered 3, after V lost 6 bases and J lost 2 bases. The CDR3 contains 14 residues. CDR3 residues: CASSRGLAAYEQYF. DNA of the CDR3: TGTGCCAGCAGCCGGGGACTAGCGGCCTACGAGCAGTACTTC.

The V gene is TRBV30, the J gene TRBJ1-6; 7 bases are shared with TRBD1. The trim removed 5 bases at V and 9 bases at J, leaving 4 bases unmatched. CDR1 and CDR2 from the germline V gene are GTSNPN and SVGIG (reference sequence). This CDR3 is built from 12 residues. The chain's CDR3 is CAWDRDASPLHF. CDR3 in DNA: TGTGCCTGGGACAGGGACGCTTCACCCCTCCACTTT.

The chain joins TRBV15 to TRBJ1-1; no firm D call. V lost 5 bases and J lost 4, with 11 bases in between. CDR3 size: 13 residues. CDR1 LNHNV and CDR2 YYDKDF come from the germline V gene (reference sequence). This CDR3 is CATSSGGGTEAFF. DNA for the CDR3: TGTGCCACCAGCTCCGGTGGAGGCACTGAAGCTTTCTTT.

V usage is TRBV2 and J usage is TRBJ2-4; 8 bases line up with TRBD2. Germline V lookup: CDR1 SNHLY, CDR2 FYNNEI. The V gene end was trimmed by 0 bases and the J gene end by 1 base; junction bases not matched to a gene: 8. The CDR3 totals 18 residues. The CDR3 is CASSEALLAGPAKNIQYF. As DNA, the CDR3 is TGTGCCAGCAGTGAAGCGTTGCTAGCGGGCCCTGCCAAAAACATTCAGTACTTC.

V gene TRBV2 combines with J gene TRBJ2-5; 15 nucleotides line up with TRBD2. J was trimmed by 0 bases and V by 6 bases; bases with no gene match: 8. The germline V gene has CDR1 SNHLY and CDR2 FYNNEI. The CDR3 loop spans 18 amino acids. CDR3 nucleotide sequence: TGTGCCAGCAGACCGGGACTAGCGGGGGGAAGGTACCAAGAGACCCAGTACTTC. Translating it yields CASRPGLAGGRYQETQYF.

V is TRBV19 and J is TRBJ2-7; D is possibly TRBD1 (5 bases). Germline assignment: CDR1 LNHDA and CDR2 SQIVND (reference sequence). The CDR3 sequence is 15 residues long. V gave up 5 bases and J gave up 0 bases, with 14 bases separating them. CDR3 loop: CASSAWTMSSYEQYF. Here the CDR3 DNA reads TGTGCCAGTAGTGCCTGGACAATGAGCTCCTACGAGCAGTACTTC. The full variable domain, in which reference TRBV19 and TRBJ2-7 provide the parts outside the CDR3, is DGGITQSPKYLFRKEGQNVTLSCEQNLNHDAMYWYRQDPGQGLRLIYYSQIVNDFQKGDIAEGYSVSREKKESFPLTVTSAQKNPTAFYLCASSAWTMSSYEQYFGPGTRLTVT.

CDR3 nucleotides: TGCAGCGTTGAGACAGGAATTAACTATGGCTACACCTTC. The encoded protein is CSVETGINYGYTF. The V and J genes are TRBV29-1 and TRBJ1-2, with TRBD1 as a possible D gene (6 bases). CDR3 length equals 13 residues. Germline V lookup: CDR1 SQVTM, CDR2 ANQGSEA. V lost 3 bases, J lost 1 base, and 9 bases lay in between. Complete variable domain (other parts from reference TRBV29-1 and TRBJ1-2): SAVISQKPSRDICQRGTSLTIQCQVDSQVTMMFWYRQQPGQSLTLIATANQGSEATYESGFVIDKFPISRPNLTFSTLTVSNMSPEDSSIYLCSVETGINYGYTFGSGTRLTVV.

This chain links TRBV6-1 with TRBJ1-2; TRBD1 matches at 7 bases. The CDR3 spans 15 residues. CDR1 MNHNS and CDR2 SASEGT come from the germline V gene. Unmatched junction bases numbered 11, after V lost 5 bases and J lost 5 bases. The CDR3 region is CASSPLEGALYGYTF. Written as DNA, the CDR3 is TGTGCCAGCAGTCCCCTCGAGGGGGCGCTTTATGGCTACACCTTC.

This sequence joins TRBV6-5 and TRBJ2-1; the D is unclear. V was trimmed by 2 bases and J by 3 bases, leaving 14 bases between them. This CDR3 is 16 amino acids long. Looked up from germline, CDR1 is MNHEY and CDR2 is SVGAGI. The CDR3 spells CASSYPGPTGYNEQFF. CDR3 bases: TGTGCCAGCAGTTACCCGGGCCCAACGGGCTACAATGAGCAGTTCTTC.

CDR3 sequence (DNA): TGTGCCAGCAGCTTGGGACTAGCTCCCTCCTACGAGCAGTACTTC. As protein: CASSLGLAPSYEQYF. The V and J genes are TRBV7-3 and TRBJ2-7, with 9 nucleotides matching TRBD2. The CDR3 extends over 15 amino acids. Germline CDR1 and CDR2: SGHTA and FQGTGA. The V segment lost 3 bases and the J segment 0 bases; nucleotides outside the gene matches: 3.

The V and J genes are TRBV6-5 and TRBJ2-7; 9 nucleotides line up with TRBD1. The CDR3 has 13 amino acids. V was pared by 11 bases and J by 2 bases, with 7 bases of the junction left unmatched. The germline CDR1 and CDR2 sequences are MNHEY and SVGAGI. CDR3 sequence reads: CALKGDRAYEQYF. The CDR3 region has the DNA TGTGCCCTCAAGGGGGACAGGGCCTACGAGCAGTACTTC.

The table lists this clone with a few counts. V gene TRBV7-9 combines with J gene TRBJ1-5; D may be TRBD1 (5 bases). There are 14 residues in the CDR3. With 5 bases removed from V and 3 bases from J, the gap between germline ends came to 11 bases. The V gene's germline CDR1 is SEHNR and CDR2 FQNEAQ (reference sequence). DNA for the CDR3: TGTGCCAGCAGCCGGGGCGCAACCAATCAGCCCCAGCATTTT. Its translation is CASSRGATNQPQHF.

The chain uses TRBV2 and TRBJ2-7; D gene ambiguous. CDR1 and CDR2 from the germline V gene are SNHLY and FYNNEI. The CDR3 runs 14 residues. Trimming took off 2 bases at V and 6 bases at J, with 14 bases between the two ends. CDR3 amino acids: CASSEYGPTREQYF. The CDR3 DNA reads as TGTGCCAGCAGTGAATATGGGCCAACGCGCGAGCAGTACTTC.

The gene calls are TRBV5-1 and TRBJ2-3; 8 nucleotides align to TRBD1. Per the germline V gene, CDR1 is SGHRS and CDR2 is YFSETQ. The CDR3 extends over 15 amino acids. V lost 1 base to trimming and J lost 4 bases; unmatched junction nucleotides: 5. Here the CDR3 DNA reads TGCGCCAGCAGCTTGTCACGGACAGGGTCAGATACGCAGTATTTT. This sequence encodes CASSLSRTGSDTQYF.

Details on this clone: The sample has other DNA sequences that encode this CDR3 too. The chain links TRBV19 to TRBJ1-5; D not resolved. CDR1 and CDR2 (germline): LNHDA, SQIVND (reference sequence). There are 13 residues in the CDR3. V lost 1 base, J lost 4 bases, and 5 bases lay in between. The CDR3 loop reads CASSIAGNQPQHF. In nucleotides, the CDR3 is TGTGCCAGTAGTATAGCCGGTAATCAGCCCCAGCATTTT. Filled out from reference TRBV19 and TRBJ1-5, the complete variable domain reads DGGITQSPKYLFRKEGQNVTLSCEQNLNHDAMYWYRQDPGQGLRLIYYSQIVNDFQKGDIAEGYSVSREKKESFPLTVTSAQKNPTAFYLCASSIAGNQPQHFGDGTRLSIL.

The rearrangement joins TRBV7-8 to TRBJ2-5; 7 bases match TRBD2. Germline V gene data show CDR1 as SGHVS and CDR2 as FQNEAQ. Unmatched junction bases numbered 8, after V lost 5 bases and J lost 5 bases. CDR3 length: 14 amino acids. The CDR3 DNA follows: TGTGCCAGCAGCGTTCGACTAGCTAGGGAGACCCAGTACTTC. Translation gives CASSVRLARETQYF.

The chain couples TRBV5-1 to TRBJ2-5; 8 bases align to TRBD2. The CDR3 length is 16 residues. CDR1 is SGHRS and CDR2 is YFSETQ in the germline V gene. J was trimmed by 3 bases and V by 3 bases; bases with no gene match: 10. The CDR3 nucleotides are TGCGCCAGCAGCTCCATCCCGGGGGGGGCCGAAGAGACCCAGTACTTC. Translated, it gives CASSSIPGGAEETQYF.

This clone was counted only a few times. The chain combines TRBV7-3 with TRBJ2-3, with D unresolved. The CDR3 spans 15 residues. V was trimmed by 2 bases and J by 2 bases, leaving 11 bases between them. Germline CDR1 and CDR2: SGHTA and FQGTGA. CDR3 protein: CASSLARVATDTQYF. For the CDR3, the DNA is TGTGCCAGCAGCTTAGCTAGGGTCGCCACAGATACGCAGTATTTT.

The CDR3 here is CASTLPGSYEQYF. Written as DNA, the CDR3 is TGCGCCAGCACCCTGCCGGGCTCCTACGAGCAGTACTTC. J is TRBJ2-7 and V is TRBV5-1, with no clear D. V was clipped by 6 bases and J by 0 bases, with 10 bases between them. The germline V gene encodes CDR1 SGHRS and CDR2 YFSETQ. This CDR3 has 13 residues.

The genes are TRBV7-8 and TRBJ1-5, with D possibly being TRBD1 (5 bases). Germline V gene data show CDR1 as SGHVS and CDR2 as FQNEAQ. Trimming stripped 5 bases from V and 0 bases from J, with 11 bases between. CDR3 length: 15 amino acids. The CDR3 nucleotides are TGTGCCAGCAGCGCCGACGGGACTAGCAATCAGCCCCAGCATTTT. This encodes CASSADGTSNQPQHF.

This clone occurred once. The chain combines TRBV20-1 with TRBJ1-2; tentative D call: TRBD1 (5 bases). The CDR3 length is 11 residues. The V end lost 5 bases, the J end lost 12 bases, and 16 bases lay between the germline ends. Germline V gene sequence: CDR1 DFQATT, CDR2 SNEGSKA (reference sequence). As DNA, the CDR3 is TGCAGTGCTGCGGGACCCTTAAAAGACACCTTC. Protein sequence: CSAAGPLKDTF.

This chain joins TRBV27 and TRBJ2-7; D possibly corresponds to TRBD2 (5 bases). From germline, CDR1 is MNHEY and CDR2 SMNVEV (reference sequence). The V gene lost 8 bases and the J gene lost 2 bases, with 25 bases spanning the gap. The CDR3 contains 17 residues. The CDR3 DNA sequence: TGTGCCAGCGGCCCCCCCCATGGAGTTGGGAGAGCCTACGAGCAGTACTTC. Translated, it gives CASGPPHGVGRAYEQYF.

The rearrangement uses TRBV19 and TRBJ1-2; 8 bases line up with TRBD1. The CDR3 extends over 17 amino acids. Trimming cost V 0 bases and J 5 bases; bases outside gene matches: 11. The germline V gene encodes CDR1 LNHDA and CDR2 SQIVND (reference sequence). In DNA, the CDR3 is TGTGCCAGTAGTATAGATCCCCCCTTGGACAGGGAGTATGGCTACACCTTC. Translation: CASSIDPPLDREYGYTF.

This clone showed up just a few times. CDR3 in amino acids: CASSDRGLEQYF. The CDR3 DNA sequence: TGTGCCAGCAGCGACAGGGGGCTCGAGCAGTACTTC. V gene TRBV14 combines with J gene TRBJ2-7, with TRBD1 identical over 10 bases. Per germline, CDR1 SGHDN and CDR2 FVKESK. The CDR3 sequence is 12 residues long. J was trimmed by 6 bases and V by 5 bases; bases with no gene match: 1.

The chain uses TRBV21-1 and TRBJ2-1; the table's D gene call, TRBD1, was not cross checked with the DNA. TRBV21-1 is a pseudogene locus. The CDR3 runs to 13 residues. CDR3 DNA sequence: TGTGCCAGCAGCTCCCTGACAGACAATGAGCAGTTCTTC. Amino acid sequence: CASSSLTDNEQFF.